A selection of T cell receptor beta chains follows, all from one sample in a study of blood T cell repertoires in COVID-19. Some clones are missing from TCRdb's copy, which holds only in-frame ones; the method was immunoSEQ multiplex PCR. The sample carries roughly 120,000 clones, roughly 84% recorded once. The sample comprised peripheral blood. The source is a woman aged 50 to 65 with acute or convalescent COVID-19. Both conserved end residues are part of each CDR3. D genes are given only for firm matches. Only some rows state a clone size, as once, few, many or a class for expanded clones.

D gene	V gene	J gene	clone size	CDR3 protein	CDR3 DNA
TRBD1	TRBV7-6	TRBJ1-2	once	CASSLTGLNGENGYTF	TGTGCCAGCAGCTTGACAGGGCTCAACGGGGAAAATGGCTACACCTTC
.	TRBV19	TRBJ2-1	.	CASSFLANEQFF	TGTGCCAGTAGTTTTCTAGCAAATGAGCAGTTCTTC
TRBD1	TRBV6-4	TRBJ1-1	.	CASSVDRIASEAFF	TGTGCCAGCAGTGTGGACAGGATTGCTTCTGAAGCTTTCTTT
TRBD1	TRBV3-1/TRBV3-2	TRBJ1-5	once	CASSQGGQGRGQPQHF	TGTGCCAGCAGCCAAGGGGGACAGGGGAGGGGACAGCCCCAGCATTTT
.	TRBV30	TRBJ1-2	.	CAWSPTTGFDYGYTF	TGTGCCTGGAGTCCCACGACAGGATTTGACTATGGCTACACCTTC
TRBD1	TRBV3-1/TRBV3-2	TRBJ2-7	.	CASSQEWDRVYEQYF	TGTGCCAGCAGCCAAGAGTGGGACAGGGTCTACGAGCAGTACTTC
.	TRBV7-3	TRBJ2-1	.	CASSLSGTYNEQFF	TGTGCCAGCAGCTTGTCAGGGACCTACAATGAGCAGTTCTTC
.	TRBV5-4	TRBJ1-1	.	CASSSGPISRDTEAFF	TGTGCCAGCAGCTCCGGACCTATATCCAGGGATACTGAAGCTTTCTTT
TRBD1	TRBV23-1	TRBJ1-5	.	CASSQFRLGGYSNQPQHF	TGCGCCAGCAGTCAATTCAGGTTAGGGGGCTATAGCAATCAGCCCCAGCATTTT
.	TRBV6-5	TRBJ1-2	.	CASSYGGAGANGYTF	TGTGCCAGCAGTTATGGGGGCGCGGGGGCGAATGGCTACACCTTC
.	TRBV15	TRBJ1-5	.	CATSSRGNQPQHF	TGTGCCACCAGCAGCAGGGGTAATCAGCCCCAGCATTTT
TRBD1	TRBV29-1	TRBJ2-2	.	CSVEGSRGSAFPGELFF	TGCAGCGTTGAAGGGTCCAGGGGGTCTGCATTTCCCGGGGAGCTGTTTTTT
TRBD1	TRBV18	TRBJ1-2	few	CASSPLTTGINGYTF	TGTGCCAGCTCACCTTTGACGACAGGGATTAATGGCTACACCTTC
.	TRBV5-1	TRBJ1-1	.	CASSRRENTEAFF	TGCGCCAGCAGCAGGCGGGAGAACACTGAAGCTTTCTTT